The rows below give T cell receptor beta chains drawn from one sample of a study of cytomegalovirus exposure and HLA in healthy donors. Repertoires were generated with immunoSEQ multiplex PCR, while TCRdb's copy carries only in-frame clones and drops some. This sample has around 86,000 clones, with roughly 79% found just once. Sequenced input: PBMCs. These receptors originate from a female donor in good health and CMV-seronegative. CDR3s include the opening cysteine and the closing phenylalanine or tryptophan. A D gene is named only where the DNA matches it firmly. For some rows the clone size is stated as once, few or many, or as a class when expanded; others skip it.

d_gene: TRBD1
abundance: NA
j_gene: TRBJ2-7
v_gene: TRBV28
CDR3nt: TGTGCCAGCAGCCAGACCGGGACAGTGCCCTACGAGCAGTACTTC
CDR3aa: CASSQTGTVPYEQYF

d_gene: NA
abundance: NA
j_gene: TRBJ2-2
v_gene: TRBV7-9
CDR3nt: TGTGCCAGCAGCCCACAGGGCTCGGACACCGGGGAGCTGTTTTTT
CDR3aa: CASSPQGSDTGELFF

d_gene: TRBD1
abundance: NA
j_gene: TRBJ2-7
v_gene: TRBV27
CDR3nt: TGTGCCAGTAAGGCCGGGACAGGCACCTACGAGCAGTACTTC
CDR3aa: CASKAGTGTYEQYF

d_gene: NA
abundance: once
j_gene: TRBJ1-5
v_gene: TRBV15
CDR3nt: TGTGCCACCAGCAGAGGCCGGGATTTTTTTCAGCCCCAGCATTTT
CDR3aa: CATSRGRDFFQPQHF

d_gene: TRBD1
abundance: few
j_gene: TRBJ1-5
v_gene: TRBV6-1
CDR3nt: TGTGCCAGGATTAACCGGGACAGGTCCCATCAGCCCCAGCATTTT
CDR3aa: CARINRDRSHQPQHF

d_gene: TRBD1
abundance: NA
j_gene: TRBJ2-6
v_gene: TRBV19
CDR3nt: TGTGCCACTAGTAGGGGGACAGGGGGAGCTTCTGGGGCCAACGTCCTGACTTTC
CDR3aa: CATSRGTGGASGANVLTF

d_gene: TRBD2
abundance: once
j_gene: TRBJ2-3
v_gene: TRBV15
CDR3nt: TGTGCCACCAGCAGAGAGGGGCGGGGGGAAGATACGCAGTATTTT
CDR3aa: CATSREGRGEDTQYF

d_gene: NA
abundance: NA
j_gene: TRBJ2-2
v_gene: TRBV27
CDR3nt: TGTGCCAGCTCCGGGGCGAACACCGGGGAGCTGTTTTTT
CDR3aa: CASSGANTGELFF

d_gene: TRBD1
abundance: NA
j_gene: TRBJ2-3
v_gene: TRBV5-1
CDR3nt: TGCGCCAGCAGCTACACCGGGACAGGGCTGTTCACAGATACGCAGTATTTT
CDR3aa: CASSYTGTGLFTDTQYF

d_gene: NA
abundance: NA
j_gene: TRBJ2-1
v_gene: TRBV7-9
CDR3nt: TGTGCCAGCAGGAGGGGGAGCTCCTACAATGAGCAGTTCTTC
CDR3aa: CASRRGSSYNEQFF

d_gene: TRBD1
abundance: NA
j_gene: TRBJ1-2
v_gene: TRBV6-5
CDR3nt: TGTGCCAGCAGTTACGGCCGGGACAGGGACTATGGCTACACCTTC
CDR3aa: CASSYGRDRDYGYTF

d_gene: TRBD2
abundance: NA
j_gene: TRBJ2-1
v_gene: TRBV6-5
CDR3nt: TGTGCCAGCAGTTACGGGTGGGAGCGGGGCAATGAGCAGTTCTTC
CDR3aa: CASSYGWERGNEQFF

d_gene: NA
abundance: once
j_gene: TRBJ2-1
v_gene: TRBV10-1
CDR3nt: TGCGCCAGCTCACCGGGAGTTAGAAATGAGCAGTTCTTC
CDR3aa: CASSPGVRNEQFF

d_gene: NA
abundance: NA
j_gene: TRBJ2-2
v_gene: TRBV7-9
CDR3nt: TGTGCCAGCAGCTATTCTCTCACGACAGGGAACACCGGGGAGCTGTTTTTT
CDR3aa: CASSYSLTTGNTGELFF

d_gene: NA
abundance: NA
j_gene: TRBJ1-1
v_gene: TRBV5-1
CDR3nt: TGCGCCAGCAGCTTGGACAGGGATCAAGCTTTCTTT
CDR3aa: CASSLDRDQAFF

d_gene: TRBD1
abundance: few
j_gene: TRBJ2-6
v_gene: TRBV10-3
CDR3nt: TGTGCCATCAGGGACAGGGCGGGAGGGGCCAACGTCCTGACTTTC
CDR3aa: CAIRDRAGGANVLTF

d_gene: TRBD1
abundance: NA
j_gene: TRBJ1-6
v_gene: TRBV30
CDR3nt: TGTGCCTGGAGTGTAACAGGGGGCTGGAGTTCACCCCTCCACTTT
CDR3aa: CAWSVTGGWSSPLHF

d_gene: NA
abundance: few
j_gene: TRBJ1-1
v_gene: TRBV19
CDR3nt: TGTGCCAGTAGTGTAAATTCGGTTTGGACTCAGAACATAGGCGCTGAAGCTTTCTTT
CDR3aa: CASSVNSVWTQNIGAEAFF

d_gene: TRBD1
abundance: NA
j_gene: TRBJ2-7
v_gene: TRBV5-1
CDR3nt: TGCGCCAGCAGCTTGGGGCAGGGGGTGCACGAGCAGTACTTC
CDR3aa: CASSLGQGVHEQYF

d_gene: NA
abundance: NA
j_gene: TRBJ1-2
v_gene: TRBV7-9
CDR3nt: TGTGCCAGCAGCTTAGGGGCCGCAGACCTCTATGGCTACACCTTC
CDR3aa: CASSLGAADLYGYTF

d_gene: NA
abundance: few
j_gene: TRBJ2-1
v_gene: TRBV15
CDR3nt: TGTGCCACCAGCAGAGCTGGGCGAGGGAGGAATGAGCAGTTCTTC
CDR3aa: CATSRAGRGRNEQFF

d_gene: NA
abundance: NA
j_gene: TRBJ2-7
v_gene: TRBV11-2
CDR3nt: TGTGCCAGCAGGAATACTATTGGCTCCCCTAGCGAGCAGTACTTC
CDR3aa: CASRNTIGSPSEQYF

d_gene: TRBD2
abundance: NA
j_gene: TRBJ2-1
v_gene: TRBV18
CDR3nt: TGTGCCAGCTCACCGATTAGCGGGGACAATGAGCAGTTCTTC
CDR3aa: CASSPISGDNEQFF

d_gene: NA
abundance: NA
j_gene: TRBJ2-2
v_gene: TRBV2
CDR3nt: TGTGCCTCTTCTGTGAGGATGAACACCGGGGAGCTGTTTTTT
CDR3aa: CASSVRMNTGELFF

d_gene: NA
abundance: NA
j_gene: TRBJ1-1
v_gene: TRBV7-2
CDR3nt: TGTGCCAGCAGCTTAGGAGGGTTTAACACTGAAGCTTTCTTT
CDR3aa: CASSLGGFNTEAFF

d_gene: TRBD1
abundance: NA
j_gene: TRBJ2-7
v_gene: TRBV28
CDR3nt: TGTGCCAGCAGTACCCCGACAGGGGACTACGAGCAGTACTTC
CDR3aa: CASSTPTGDYEQYF

d_gene: NA
abundance: NA
j_gene: TRBJ2-7
v_gene: TRBV27
CDR3nt: TGTGCCAGCAGTCCGGGGTCCGGACAGAGCTCCTACGAGCAGTACTTC
CDR3aa: CASSPGSGQSSYEQYF

d_gene: NA
abundance: NA
j_gene: TRBJ1-5
v_gene: TRBV4-1
CDR3nt: TGCGCCAGCAGCCAAGATCACAGGGCCCATTATCAGCCCCAGCATTTT
CDR3aa: CASSQDHRAHYQPQHF

d_gene: TRBD2
abundance: NA
j_gene: TRBJ2-1
v_gene: TRBV28
CDR3nt: TGTGCCAGCAGTTTGGGGGGACTAGCGGACAACAATGAGCAGTTCTTC
CDR3aa: CASSLGGLADNNEQFF

d_gene: NA
abundance: NA
j_gene: TRBJ1-2
v_gene: TRBV5-1
CDR3nt: TGCGCCAGCGGCCCCAGCACAGTCTATGGCTACACCTTC
CDR3aa: CASGPSTVYGYTF

d_gene: NA
abundance: NA
j_gene: TRBJ2-5
v_gene: TRBV5-4
CDR3nt: TGTGCCAGCAGATGGGGGGTTGGCGAGACCCAGTACTTC
CDR3aa: CASRWGVGETQYF